These 19 T cell receptor beta chains were sequenced from one sample in a study of shared clonotypes between healthy human individuals. TCRdb's copy holds only in-frame clones and misses some; the assay was immunoSEQ multiplex PCR. The profile shows about 2 million clones, roughly 94% of them singletons. Sequencing input: naive CD4+ T cells sorted from blood. Subset reported: CD45RA+ positively selected. Source of these receptors: a young man in good health.

The chain links TRBV7-2 to TRBJ2-3; D possibly uses TRBD1 or TRBD2 (6 bases each). With 8 bases removed from V and 3 bases from J, the gap between germline ends came to 12 bases. Looked up from germline, CDR1 is SGHTA and CDR2 is FQGNSA. The CDR3 length is 13 residues. The CDR3 DNA follows: TGTGCCAGCGGGGGGCAAAGGACAGATACGCAGTATTTT. Amino acid sequence: CASGGQRTDTQYF.

Note on this clone: The sample holds other DNA sequences that translate to the same CDR3. The J gene is TRBJ2-3, the V gene TRBV7-9; D is possibly TRBD1 (5 bases). The V gene lost 5 bases and the J gene lost 6 bases, with 9 bases spanning the gap. This CDR3 comprises 12 residues. Germline loops: CDR1 SEHNR, CDR2 FQNEAQ (reference sequence). This CDR3 is CASSPAGDTQYF. CDR3 DNA sequence: TGTGCCAGCAGCCCTGCAGGGGATACGCAGTATTTT.

The chain recombines TRBV2 with TRBJ2-7; D is unresolved. The V gene's germline CDR1 is SNHLY and CDR2 FYNNEI. This CDR3 has 13 residues. V was pared by 6 bases and J by 9 bases, with 18 bases between. CDR3 sequence: CASRKDPRVSQYF. The CDR3 DNA is TGTGCCAGCAGGAAGGACCCTCGGGTCTCGCAGTACTTC.

The chain couples TRBV18 to TRBJ2-1, with unresolved D. This CDR3 is built from 15 residues. Germline CDR1 KGHSH, CDR2 LQKENI. V was pared by 6 bases and J by 2 bases, with 14 bases between. CDR3 in amino acids: CASSRDPRAYNEQFF. The CDR3 DNA reads as TGTGCCAGCTCTCGAGACCCTAGGGCCTACAATGAGCAGTTCTTC.

A single count supports this clone. The V call is TRBV6-1, the J call TRBJ2-1; D unclear. In germline, CDR1 is MNHNS, CDR2 SASEGT. Trimming took off 6 bases at V and 2 bases at J, with 2 bases between the two ends. The CDR3 is 11 residues long. CDR3 region: CASSPYNEQFF. The CDR3 DNA is TGTGCCAGCAGCCCCTACAATGAGCAGTTCTTC.

This clone was picked up a small number of times. The chain carries TRBV5-6 and TRBJ1-4; D is uncertain. This CDR3 is built from 16 residues. Looked up from germline, CDR1 is SGHDT and CDR2 is YYEEEE. V was shortened by 0 bases and J by 5 bases, with 14 bases between the two germline ends. CDR3 in DNA: TGTGCCAGCAGCTTGGCCAGAACAACCGTGAATGAAAAACTGTTTTTT. Its protein product is CASSLARTTVNEKLFF.

This chain joins TRBV18 and TRBJ2-1, with D tentatively TRBD2 (5 bases). Trimming removed 0 bases at V and 6 bases at J, with 9 bases between. The CDR3 runs 14 residues. Germline assignment: CDR1 KGHSH and CDR2 LQKENI. The CDR3 nucleotides are TGTGCCAGCTCACCACCGGTAGGGAGCAATGAGCAGTTCTTC. Residues: CASSPPVGSNEQFF.

V gene TRBV18 combines with J gene TRBJ1-1, with 7 bases fitting TRBD1. Germline V gene sequence: CDR1 KGHSH, CDR2 LQKENI. The CDR3 is made up of 14 amino acids. V lost 3 bases, J lost 4 bases, and 5 bases stayed unmatched. CDR3 loop: CASSPKEGATEAFF. CDR3 sequence (DNA): TGTGCCAGCTCACCCAAGGAGGGGGCCACTGAAGCTTTCTTT.

The chain has TRBV9 and TRBJ2-2; the D gene is possibly TRBD1 (6 bases). Germline V lookup: CDR1 SGDLS, CDR2 YYNGEE. V was trimmed by 4 bases and J by 4 bases, leaving 17 bases between them. CDR3 length: 16 amino acids. The CDR3 sequence is CASSKRQSRGTGELFF. CDR3 sequence (DNA): TGTGCCAGCAGCAAGAGACAGTCCAGGGGCACCGGGGAGCTGTTTTTT.

The chain has TRBV19 and TRBJ2-3, with 12 bases that match TRBD2. J was trimmed by 4 bases and V by 5 bases; bases with no gene match: 10. Germline V gene data show CDR1 as LNHDA and CDR2 as SQIVND (reference sequence). The CDR3 extends over 17 amino acids. CDR3 DNA sequence: TGTGCCAGTAGTGAGACTAGCGGGGGACCGGGCCCAGATACGCAGTATTTT. Translating gives CASSETSGGPGPDTQYF.

The chain joins TRBV30 to TRBJ1-4; D is ambiguous. Trimming stripped 2 bases from V and 4 bases from J, with 11 bases between. CDR3 length: 14 residues. Germline assignment: CDR1 GTSNPN and CDR2 SVGIG (reference sequence). CDR3 coding DNA: TGTGCCTGGAGTTTGACGGCTCGTAATGAAAAACTGTTTTTT. Protein product: CAWSLTARNEKLFF.

The J gene is TRBJ1-6, the V gene TRBV27, with 7 bases aligning to TRBD1. There are 15 residues in the CDR3. Germline V lookup: CDR1 MNHEY, CDR2 SMNVEV (reference sequence). Germline trimming cut 3 bases from V and 5 bases from J; bases unmatched to any gene: 4. The CDR3 sequence: CASSLGDRDNSPLHF. The CDR3 nucleotides read TGTGCCAGCAGTTTGGGTGACAGGGATAATTCACCCCTCCACTTT.

The CDR3 loop reads CASSTEPGELFF. CDR3 DNA sequence: TGTGCCAGTAGTACAGAACCCGGGGAGCTGTTTTTT. The chain carries TRBV19 and TRBJ2-2; D gene unclear. Germline V gene sequence: CDR1 LNHDA, CDR2 SQIVND (reference sequence). This CDR3 is 12 amino acids long. The ends were cut back, 4 bases at V and 6 bases at J, with 6 bases in the middle.

This CDR3 is CSVGTSGGQETQYF. CDR3 DNA: TGCAGCGTTGGGACTAGCGGGGGGCAAGAGACCCAGTACTTC. This chain links TRBV29-1 with TRBJ2-5, with TRBD2 matching over 14 bases. Germline V gives CDR1 SQVTM, CDR2 ANQGSEA. V gave up 4 bases and J gave up 2 bases; unmatched junction bases: 0. The CDR3 runs to 14 residues.

V and J are TRBV11-2 and TRBJ1-3; D is unresolved. This CDR3 is built from 15 residues. Trimming cost V 0 bases and J 0 bases, with 6 bases left between them. Germline V gives CDR1 SGHAT, CDR2 FQNNGV. The CDR3 nucleotides are TGTGCCAGCAGCTTAGACCCGATCTCTGGAAACACCATATATTTT. Translating it yields CASSLDPISGNTIYF.

This chain connects TRBV10-3 to TRBJ2-1, with a tentative D call TRBD2 (5 bases). Germline lookup yields CDR1 ENHRY and CDR2 SYGVKD. CDR3 size: 16 residues. V was pared by 2 bases and J by 8 bases, with 19 bases between. This chain's CDR3 is CAISEEGLGVMDEQFF. As DNA, the CDR3 is TGTGCCATCAGTGAGGAGGGCCTCGGGGTTATGGATGAGCAGTTCTTC.

Only one count was recorded for this clone. CDR3 sequence: CASSVGRASSSTEAFF. CDR3 nucleotides: TGTGCCAGCTCAGTGGGCAGGGCATCATCGAGCACTGAAGCTTTCTTT. The chain employs TRBV18 and TRBJ1-1; D might be TRBD1 (5 bases). CDR1 KGHSH and CDR2 LQKENI come from the germline V gene. This CDR3 has 16 amino acids. V was cut by 5 bases and J by 4 bases, with 20 bases left in between.

The chain carries TRBV6-1 and TRBJ2-5, with D perhaps TRBD1 (6 bases). This CDR3 has 13 amino acids. Looked up from germline, CDR1 is MNHNS and CDR2 is SASEGT. Trimming took off 11 bases at V and 5 bases at J, with 18 bases between the two ends. The DNA of the CDR3 is TGTGCCTCCGCAAGGGGACAATGGGAGACCCAGTACTTC. This codes for CASARGQWETQYF.

The gene calls are TRBV10-3 and TRBJ2-5, with TRBD1 identical over 8 bases. Germline trimming cut 0 bases from V and 1 base from J; bases unmatched to any gene: 4. Germline V gene data show CDR1 as ENHRY and CDR2 as SYGVKD. The CDR3 is 16 residues long. CDR3 sequence: CAISESPQGAQETQYF. The CDR3 bases are TGTGCCATCAGTGAGTCCCCCCAGGGGGCCCAAGAGACCCAGTACTTC.